The rows below give T cell receptor beta chains drawn from one sample of a study of OX40 agonist ivuxolimab in advanced cancers. Generated by immunoSEQ multiplex PCR, the TCRdb table keeps only in-frame clones and is missing some. The sample consists of 57,000 or so clones, about 89% of them appearing once. The specimen comprised CD4+ or CD8+ T cells sorted from blood, sampled in a trial of the OX40 agonist ivuxolimab. These receptors all stem from an adult with an advanced solid tumor such as melanoma, head and neck, liver or kidney cancer. CDR3s include the opening cysteine and the closing phenylalanine or tryptophan. Fields, in order: D gene, V gene, J gene, clone size, CDR3 DNA, CDR3 protein. A D gene is named only where the DNA matches it firmly. Clone size is not always given. Where it is, it says once, few, many or a class for expanded clones.

NA	TRBV4-2	TRBJ2-7	NA	TGTGCCAGCAGCCAAGAAAGGACGGGTACCTACGAGCAGTACTTC	CASSQERTGTYEQYF
NA	TRBV6-5	TRBJ2-7	NA	TGTGCCAGCAGTTACTCGATCAGCCCCTCCTACGAGCAGTACTTC	CASSYSISPSYEQYF
NA	TRBV27	TRBJ2-5	NA	TGTGCCAGCAGTTTTTCCGCTGGAGGCCGTGGGACCCAGTACTTC	CASSFSAGGRGTQYF
NA	TRBV11-3	TRBJ1-1	NA	TGTGCCAGCAGCTTAGGGGGGTTAACTGAAGCTTTCTTT	CASSLGGLTEAFF
NA	TRBV5-6	TRBJ1-1	NA	TGTGCCAGCAGCGCAACAGGGGAAGCTTTCTTT	CASSATGEAFF
NA	TRBV6-5	TRBJ2-1	NA	TGTGCCACCGGGGCCAGGGGCCCCCTCTATGAGCAGTTCTTC	CATGARGPLYEQFF
NA	TRBV5-3	TRBJ2-1	NA	TGTGCCAGAAGCTCCCGGGGAGGGGGACAGGCGAACAATGAGCAGTTCTTC	CARSSRGGGQANNEQFF
NA	TRBV28	TRBJ2-1	NA	TGTGCCAGCAGTTTCATTGGCGGGGAGCAGTTCTTC	CASSFIGGEQFF
NA	TRBV2	TRBJ2-1	NA	TGTGCCAGCAGTGATGCCCGGGAATCCTACAATGAGCAGTTCTTC	CASSDARESYNEQFF
TRBD1	TRBV25-1	TRBJ1-2	NA	TGTGCCAGCAGTGACTTTGGGGACAGCCATATCTATGGCTACACCTTC	CASSDFGDSHIYGYTF
NA	TRBV14	TRBJ2-1	NA	TGTGCCAGCAGCCAGGAGTTCGCCTGGGAAGGGCCCTACAATGAGCAGTTCTTC	CASSQEFAWEGPYNEQFF
NA	TRBV29-1	TRBJ2-7	NA	TGCAGCGCTAAGACAGGAACCTACGAGCAGTACTTC	CSAKTGTYEQYF
NA	TRBV28	TRBJ1-5	NA	TGTGCCAGCAGTTTAGCCCCCGGGATACGCCAGCCCCAGCATTTT	CASSLAPGIRQPQHF
TRBD2	TRBV4-3	TRBJ2-3	NA	TGCGCCAGCAGCCAAGATAGGGTGGGAGCGGGGGAGGGAGATACGCAGTATTTT	CASSQDRVGAGEGDTQYF
NA	TRBV4-2	TRBJ1-3	NA	TGTGCCAGCAGCCAAGTGACAGTAGGGATCGACACCATATATTTT	CASSQVTVGIDTIYF
TRBD2	TRBV6-5	TRBJ2-3	NA	TGCGCCAGCAGTTACTCAAGCGGGGGAGTGTCAGATACGCAGTATTTT	CASSYSSGGVSDTQYF
NA	TRBV5-1	TRBJ2-7	NA	TGCGCCAGCAGCTTTACAGGGTACTACGAGCAGTACTTC	CASSFTGYYEQYF
NA	TRBV28	TRBJ1-1	NA	TGTGCCAGCAGTTTCGGTGACACTGAAGCTTTCTTT	CASSFGDTEAFF
NA	TRBV9	TRBJ2-1	NA	TGTGCCAGCAGCGGTACCAACCAGAACTACAATGAGCAGTTCTTC	CASSGTNQNYNEQFF
TRBD2	TRBV7-9	TRBJ2-2	NA	TGTGCCAGCAGCCCCACCCTACCGGGACTAGTGAGCACCGGGGAGCTGTTTTTT	CASSPTLPGLVSTGELFF
TRBD2	TRBV15	TRBJ2-3	NA	TGTGCCACCAGCAGCCCCTCTAGCGGGAGTTACACAGATACGCAGTATTTT	CATSSPSSGSYTDTQYF
TRBD1	TRBV6-7	TRBJ2-7	NA	TGTGCCAGCAGTGGGGACAGGGGGTTATACGAGCAGTACTTC	CASSGDRGLYEQYF
TRBD1	TRBV19	TRBJ1-4	NA	TGTGCCAGCAACCCCGGGACAGGTGGCGAAAAACTGTTTTTT	CASNPGTGGEKLFF
NA	TRBV7-9	TRBJ2-7	NA	TGTGCCAGCACAGGAACAAGGACCTCTATCTACGAGCAGTACTTC	CASTGTRTSIYEQYF
NA	TRBV5-6	TRBJ2-7	NA	TGTGCCAGCAGCTTGGGTCGGAGCTACGAGCAGTACTTC	CASSLGRSYEQYF
TRBD2	TRBV28	TRBJ2-3	NA	TGTGCCAGCAAGGCGGGAGGCTTTCGCACAGATACGCAGTATTTT	CASKAGGFRTDTQYF
TRBD1	TRBV9	TRBJ1-5	NA	TGTGCCAGCAGCCTTGGGACAGAAAATCAGCCCCAGCATTTT	CASSLGTENQPQHF
NA	TRBV11-2	TRBJ2-1	NA	TGTGCCAGCAGCTTAAAGTCGGGTGCGGTTGGGGAGCAGTTCTTC	CASSLKSGAVGEQFF
NA	TRBV7-9	TRBJ2-7	once	TGTGCCAGCAGCTTAGCGGCCTCACAGAGCTACGAGCAGTACTTC	CASSLAASQSYEQYF
NA	TRBV30	TRBJ2-7	NA	TGTGCCTGCCGCCGGGAGTCCATGATTCTCGAGCAGTACTTC	CACRRESMILEQYF
NA	TRBV19	TRBJ2-1	once	TGTGCCAGTAGTATGGTTGCAGGGCCGAGCTCCTACAATGAGCAGTTCTTC	CASSMVAGPSSYNEQFF
NA	TRBV28	TRBJ2-7	NA	TGTGCCAGCAGTTACTCCTACGAGCAGTACTTC	CASSYSYEQYF
NA	TRBV27	TRBJ1-2	NA	TGTGCCAGCAGTTTGGGGCTTAGGTCTGGCTACACCTTC	CASSLGLRSGYTF
NA	TRBV9	TRBJ2-1	NA	TGTGCCAGCAGCGTAGAGGCCCAACATTACAATGAGCAGTTCTTC	CASSVEAQHYNEQFF
NA	TRBV28	TRBJ2-1	NA	TGTGCCAGCAGTTTAAGGCGGGAATTCTACAATGAGCAGTTCTTC	CASSLRREFYNEQFF
NA	TRBV21-1	TRBJ2-1	NA	TGTGCCAGCAGCGAATTAACCCGATGGGTCTACAATGAGCAGTTCTTC	CASSELTRWVYNEQFF
TRBD2	TRBV27	TRBJ2-1	NA	TGTGCCAGCAGTTCCCCCCGACTAGCGGGCGACAATGAGCAGTTCTTC	CASSSPRLAGDNEQFF
NA	TRBV7-9	TRBJ2-7	few	TGTGCCAGCAGCGCCATGGGGGAGCAGTACTTC	CASSAMGEQYF
TRBD1	TRBV4-1	TRBJ1-2	NA	TGCGCCAGCAACCAATACTGGACAGGGGGCGAGGGCTACACCTTC	CASNQYWTGGEGYTF
NA	TRBV15	TRBJ2-7	NA	TGTGCCACCAGCAGAGTGGCGACGGTCTCCTACGAGCAGTACTTC	CATSRVATVSYEQYF
TRBD2	TRBV6-5	TRBJ2-7	once	TGTGCCAGCAGTTACCTTGGACTAGCGGTCTACGAGCAGTACTTC	CASSYLGLAVYEQYF